This TCR beta chain is from a study of technical replicates of blood from a few donors (dated by TCRdb to 2016 to 2017). Library preparation employed the immunoSEQ multiplex PCR assay. Held by TCRdb, this immuneACCESS table contains in-frame sequences only and omits some clones. Under half of the omission traces to an unresolved V gene where checked; the cause of the rest is unknown. The sample records tens of thousands of clones, 94% of which are singletons. Of the sample, roughly 0.26% falls within the top ten clones. Germline trimming: 3 bases from V, 1 base from J; junction bases outside gene matches: 9. Via the germline V gene, CDR1 is SGHRS and CDR2 YFSETQ. From the cysteine through the phenylalanine, the CDR3 covers 16 amino acids. Solely the CDR3 DNA is kept, with 48 bases framed from the first base. Notes on this clone: What this receptor recognizes is not known. Qualities for individual bases were not recorded, and no much larger clone is one base off.

Specimen: T cells isolated from PBMCs. The sequence links TRBV5-1 to TRBJ2-5, with 7 junctional bases fitting TRBD2. The origin of this receptor is a human donor in good health. The CDR3 corresponds to CASSSGPGGTQETQYF. The sequenced DNA: TGCGCCAGCAGCTCGGGGCCCGGGGGGACCCAAGAGACCCAGTACTTC.